This section outlines one T cell receptor beta chain sequence together with its context. What it binds is unknown. The length of the CDR3 is 12 residues. Trimming removed 3 bases from V and 0 bases from J, with 2 bases in between. Germline lookup yields CDR1 MNHNS and CDR2 SASEGT. These data come from a study of OX40 agonist ivuxolimab in advanced cancers. Background on the study: Given to patients was ivuxolimab, an agonistic anti-OX40 (CD134) antibody. Study findings and constraints: At doses 0.1 to 3.0 mg/kg, CD4+ and CD8+ clones expanded.

TCRdb's copy holds only in-frame clones and misses some; the assay was immunoSEQ multiplex PCR. This table holds some 50,000 clones, around 88% found once. This sequence was found in an adult with an advanced solid tumor such as melanoma, head and neck, liver or kidney cancer. V and J are TRBV6-1 and TRBJ1-1, with D unresolved. Sequencing was performed on CD4+ or CD8+ T cells sorted from blood, taken in a trial of the OX40 agonist ivuxolimab. CDR3 nucleotide sequence: TGTGCCAGCAGTGAGCTGAACACTGAAGCTTTCTTT. Translation: CASSELNTEAFF.